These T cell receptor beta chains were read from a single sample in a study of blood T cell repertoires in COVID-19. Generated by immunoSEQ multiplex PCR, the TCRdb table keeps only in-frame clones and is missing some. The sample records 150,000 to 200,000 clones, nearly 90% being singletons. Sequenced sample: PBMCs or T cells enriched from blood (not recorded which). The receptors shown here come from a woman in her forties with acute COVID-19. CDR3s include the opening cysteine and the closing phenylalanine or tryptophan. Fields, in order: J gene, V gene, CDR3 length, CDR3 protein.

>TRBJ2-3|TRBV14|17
CASSQELAGVGTDTQYF
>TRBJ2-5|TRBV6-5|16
CASSYTEGGAWETQYF
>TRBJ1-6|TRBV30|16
CAWSHSGGGLNSPLHF
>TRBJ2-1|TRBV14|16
CASSQFTGGGPHEQFF
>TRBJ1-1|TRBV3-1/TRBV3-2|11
CASSLGGKAFF
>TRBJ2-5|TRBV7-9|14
CASSGSRDQETQYF
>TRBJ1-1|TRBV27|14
CASSLSGTNTEAFF
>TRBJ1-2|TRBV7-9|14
CASSSTELTNGYTF
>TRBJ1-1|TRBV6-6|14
CASTYRGSNTEAFF
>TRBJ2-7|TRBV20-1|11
CSAGQGHEQYF
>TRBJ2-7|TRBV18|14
CASSPPWDTHEQYF
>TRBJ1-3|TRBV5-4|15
CASSYRGNSGNTIYF
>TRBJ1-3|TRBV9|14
CASSVAFAGNTIYF